One sample yielded the 2 T cell receptor beta chains listed below, sequenced in a study of blood T cell repertoires in COVID-19. The table came from immunoSEQ multiplex PCR; TCRdb's copy has only in-frame clones and leaves some out. The sample shows about 190,000 clones, about 87% of them seen only once. Material: peripheral blood. The receptors come from a woman in her sixties or seventies with COVID-19, enrolled during active disease.

The V gene is TRBV18, the J gene TRBJ1-1; D call uncertain. The CDR3 sequence is 14 residues long. CDR1 KGHSH and CDR2 LQKENI come from the germline V gene. Trimming stripped 3 bases from V and 0 bases from J, with 8 bases between. The CDR3 DNA sequence: TGTGCCAGCTCACCGGGAGACATGAACACTGAAGCTTTCTTT. Protein product: CASSPGDMNTEAFF.

The chain has TRBV28 and TRBJ2-7; possibly TRBD2 for D (7 bases). Germline values: CDR1 MDHEN, CDR2 SYDVKM. CDR3 size: 15 residues. V was shortened by 5 bases and J by 3 bases, with 17 bases between the two germline ends. DNA of the CDR3: TGTGCCAGCAGTCCCCATCGGGGGGCGGTCTACGAGCAGTACTTC. Amino acid sequence: CASSPHRGAVYEQYF.